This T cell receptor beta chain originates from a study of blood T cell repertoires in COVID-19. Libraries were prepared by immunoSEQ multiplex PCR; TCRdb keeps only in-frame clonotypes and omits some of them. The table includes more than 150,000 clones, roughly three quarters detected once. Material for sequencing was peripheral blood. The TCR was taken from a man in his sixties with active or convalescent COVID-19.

CDR3 coding DNA: TGTGCCAGCAGTTTCCCTAGCGGGAGTTCATACGAGCAGTACTTC. Protein sequence: CASSFPSGSSYEQYF. V and J are TRBV28 and TRBJ2-7; TRBD2 agrees at 10 bases. There are 15 residues in the CDR3. Trimming at V came to 3 bases and at J to 4 bases, leaving 6 bases not matched to a gene. CDR1 and CDR2 (germline): MDHEN, SYDVKM.